This T cell receptor beta chain was documented in a study of T-cell memory formation after mild COVID-19. Study background: Most TCR clusters belonged to a single donor.

The CDR3 loop spans 11 amino acids. Trimming left V 3 bases short and J 7 bases short, with 4 bases between. Germline loops: CDR1 KGHDR, CDR2 SFDVKD. Study-level findings and limits: Clones contracting day 15 to 85 were balanced CD4/CD8; later expanders leaned CD4+.

TCR alpha and TCR beta cDNA libraries carrying sample barcodes and UMIs were produced by 5'RACE using constant-segment primers. TCRdb re-called the 5' RACE reads through MiXCR, storing one row per CDR3 protein. The table lists roughly 510,000 distinct CDR3 sequences, approximately 15% of them singletons. Note on this clonotype: Its antigen is undetermined.

The clonotype comes from an adult woman who had mild COVID-19 (a few samples of this study predate the infection). Cell type and time point are not known. Sample: PBMCs or a T cell subset sorted from them (not recorded which). The J gene is TRBJ2-3, the V gene TRBV24-1; D is unclear. DNA for the CDR3: TGTGCCACCAGTGATGGAAATACGCAGTATTTT. Its translation: CATSDGNTQYF.